This entry lists 7 T cell receptor beta chains sequenced from one sample in a study of cytomegalovirus exposure and HLA in healthy donors. PCR employed 60 Vbeta and 13 Jbeta primers. Sequencing used immunoSEQ multiplex PCR; TCRdb keeps in-frame clones, though not all of them. The sample yields around 200,000 clones, 75% to 90% seen once. The source material was PBMCs. The receptor source for this set is a man aged 50 or older in good health and CMV-seronegative.

CDR3 bases: TGTGCCAGCAGTTATCCGGGTATCTCTGGAAACACCATATATTTT. Its protein product is CASSYPGISGNTIYF. This chain links TRBV7-9 with TRBJ1-3, with D uncertain. The CDR3 has 15 residues. V was shortened by 6 bases and J by 0 bases, with 12 bases between the two germline ends. Germline assignment: CDR1 SEHNR and CDR2 FQNEAQ (reference sequence).

The CDR3, as DNA: TGTGCCAGCGGACATGGCGCAGATACGCAGTATTTT. It yields the protein CASGHGADTQYF. The rearrangement links TRBV6-5 to TRBJ2-3; D perhaps matches TRBD1 (5 bases). CDR1 and CDR2 from the germline V gene are MNHEY and SVGAGI. Trimming cost V 8 bases and J 4 bases, with 10 bases left between them. This CDR3 is 12 amino acids long.

This rearrangement joins TRBV5-1 to TRBJ1-4; TRBD1 matches 8 bases. Germline CDR1 reads SGHRS; CDR2 reads YFSETQ. This CDR3 is built from 16 residues. V lost 0 bases and J lost 6; bases outside the gene matches: 7. The CDR3 loop is CASSLEGQGAHEKLFF. The CDR3 nucleotides read TGCGCCAGCAGCTTGGAGGGCCAGGGGGCGCATGAAAAACTGTTTTTT.

The V and J genes are TRBV25-1 and TRBJ2-5, with D possibly being TRBD1 (6 bases). The CDR3 is 13 residues long. V was cut by 6 bases and J by 5 bases, with 13 bases left in between. In germline, CDR1 is MGHDK, CDR2 SYGVNS. As DNA, the CDR3 is TGTGCCAGCAGAGGGGGACCGGGGGAGACCCAGTACTTC. Translating gives CASRGGPGETQYF. Variable domain in full (rest from reference TRBV25-1 and TRBJ2-5): EADIYQTPRYLVIGTGKKITLECSQTMGHDKMYWYQQDPGMELHLIHYSYGVNSTEKGDLSSESTVSRIRTEHFPLTLESARPSHTSQYLCASRGGPGETQYFGPGTRLLVL.

This clone turned up a few times. The chain employs TRBV7-3 and TRBJ2-6; D is undetermined. Trimming removed 1 base from V and 2 bases from J, with 12 bases in between. CDR3 length equals 17 residues. CDR1 and CDR2 from the germline V gene are SGHTA and FQGTGA. The CDR3 nucleotides are TGTGCCAGCAGCTTAATGGGCTTTGAAGCTGGGGCCAACGTCCTGACTTTC. Encoded protein: CASSLMGFEAGANVLTF.

This rearrangement joins TRBV14 to TRBJ2-5, with 7 bases aligning to TRBD1. The ends lost 4 bases at V and 5 bases at J; junction bases unmatched: 7. The CDR3 covers 14 residues. CDR1 SGHDN and CDR2 FVKESK come from the germline V gene. In nucleotides, the CDR3 is TGTGCCAGCAGCCCCTTGACAGGGAAGGAGACCCAGTACTTC. Translation gives CASSPLTGKETQYF.

There are a few counts of this clone. The chain employs TRBV5-6 and TRBJ2-7; D perhaps matches TRBD1 (5 bases). Germline CDR1 reads SGHDT; CDR2 reads YYEEEE. V was trimmed by 7 bases and J by 3 bases, leaving 17 bases between them. This CDR3 has 14 amino acids. The CDR3 coding sequence is TGTGCCAGCCAAACCAGGGCAGCCTACTACGAGCAGTACTTC. Amino acid sequence: CASQTRAAYYEQYF.